These 17 T cell receptor beta chains came from one sample sequenced in a study of cytomegalovirus exposure and HLA in healthy donors. PCR primers comprised 60 Vbeta and 13 Jbeta primers. The data were produced by immunoSEQ multiplex PCR, yet TCRdb's version contains in-frame clones alone and is incomplete. This sample has 85,000 to 130,000 clones; about three quarters occur once, and the top ten carry roughly 13%. Material: PBMCs. The receptors derive from a male donor in good health and CMV-seropositive.

CDR3 DNA: TGTGCCAGCAGCTTGGGCCAAACGCCCTATGGCTACACCTTC. Translating gives CASSLGQTPYGYTF. The J gene is TRBJ1-2, the V gene TRBV7-8; D remains unclear. The CDR3 has 14 residues. Per germline, CDR1 SGHVS and CDR2 FQNEAQ. Trimming cost V 3 bases and J 4 bases, with 12 bases left between them. The full variable domain, with the rest looked up from reference TRBV7-8 and TRBJ1-2, is GAGVSQSPRYKVAKRGQDVALRCDPISGHVSLFWYQQALGQGPEFLTYFQNEAQLDKSGLPSDRFFAERPEGSVSTLKIQRTQQEDSAVYLCASSLGQTPYGYTFGSGTRLTVV.

The chain recombines TRBV5-6 with TRBJ1-6, with a possible D match to TRBD1 (5 bases). Trimming left V 4 bases short and J 1 base short, with 12 bases between. The CDR3 has 16 amino acids. Looked up from germline, CDR1 is SGHDT and CDR2 is YYEEEE. CDR3 coding DNA: TGTGCCAGCAGCCCGCCGACAGCGTCCTATAATTCACCCCTCCACTTT. Translating gives CASSPPTASYNSPLHF.

CDR3 region: CASSLVAQTYEQYF. The CDR3 DNA follows: TGTGCCAGCAGCTTGGTTGCACAGACCTACGAGCAGTACTTC. This chain connects TRBV5-6 to TRBJ2-7, with unresolved D. CDR3 length: 14 amino acids. Trimming took off 0 bases at V and 2 bases at J, with 9 bases between the two ends. Looked up from germline, CDR1 is SGHDT and CDR2 is YYEEEE.

The chain links TRBV29-1 to TRBJ2-1; 8 bases align to TRBD1. CDR1 is SQVTM and CDR2 is ANQGSEA in the germline V gene. CDR3 size: 15 residues. V gave up 7 bases and J gave up 3 bases; unmatched junction bases: 11. This CDR3 reads CSATTGEEGYNEQFF. The CDR3, as DNA: TGCAGCGCGACGACAGGGGAGGAAGGCTACAATGAGCAGTTCTTC.

V gene TRBV4-3 combines with J gene TRBJ2-7; D gene ambiguous. The V and J ends lost 0 bases and 3 bases respectively, with 12 bases between them. The CDR3 loop spans 15 amino acids. Germline CDR1 reads LGHNA; CDR2 reads YSLEER. The CDR3 DNA is TGCGCCAGCAGCCAAGAATACGTCCCACTCTACGAGCAGTACTTC. It specifies CASSQEYVPLYEQYF.

The chain recombines TRBV11-2 with TRBJ2-5, with D possibly matching TRBD2 (5 bases). Germline-derived CDR1 and CDR2 are SGHAT and FQNNGV. The CDR3 contains 15 residues. With 0 bases removed from V and 5 bases from J, the gap between germline ends came to 13 bases. The chain's CDR3 is CASSLDLRLWETQYF. The CDR3 DNA sequence: TGTGCCAGCAGCTTAGATCTAAGACTATGGGAGACCCAGTACTTC.

About this clone: In the same sample, other DNA sequences code for this CDR3. J is TRBJ1-2 and V is TRBV30; D is undetermined. V lost 0 bases and J lost 1, with 3 bases in between. The germline gives CDR1 GTSNPN, CDR2 SVGIG (reference sequence). This CDR3 spans 12 amino acids. CDR3 protein: CAWSVSNYGYTF. CDR3 DNA sequence: TGTGCCTGGAGTGTTAGTAACTATGGCTACACCTTC.

V is TRBV28 and J is TRBJ1-2, with 10 positions matching TRBD1. The CDR3 sequence is 17 residues long. CDR1 MDHEN and CDR2 SYDVKM come from the germline V gene. J was trimmed by 7 bases and V by 6 bases; bases with no gene match: 17. The chain's CDR3 is CASSILNTGTGDGGYTF. As DNA, the CDR3 is TGTGCCAGCAGCATCCTAAACACCGGGACAGGGGACGGTGGCTACACCTTC.

The genes are TRBV7-9 and TRBJ2-3; D is perhaps TRBD2 (5 bases). Trimming took 11 bases from V and 0 from J, leaving 12 bases between them. CDR1 and CDR2 from the germline V gene are SEHNR and FQNEAQ (reference sequence). CDR3 size: 13 residues. This chain's CDR3 is CAPGFSSTDTQYF. Here the CDR3 DNA reads TGTGCCCCGGGATTTTCTAGCACAGATACGCAGTATTTT.

In this sample, this clone turned up a few times. This chain links TRBV28 with TRBJ2-1, with 9 bases fitting TRBD2. CDR1 and CDR2 (germline): MDHEN, SYDVKM. CDR3 length equals 14 residues. V lost 9 bases to trimming and J lost 10 bases; unmatched junction nucleotides: 13. CDR3 sequence: CASGGGGGAEEQFF. The CDR3 coding sequence is TGTGCCAGTGGCGGGGGCGGGGGGGCGGAGGAGCAGTTCTTC.

The genes are TRBV6-1 and TRBJ2-7; TRBD1 aligns across 7 bases. V lost 11 bases and J lost 0; bases outside the gene matches: 7. CDR1 and CDR2 from the germline V gene are MNHNS and SASEGT. This CDR3 is built from 13 residues. CDR3 DNA sequence: TGTGCCGCGCAAACAGGGGCCTCCTACGAGCAGTACTTC. The encoded protein is CAAQTGASYEQYF.

The sample holds a few counts of this clone. This chain links TRBV6-1 with TRBJ1-6; the match to TRBD1 covers 8 bases. This CDR3 has 14 amino acids. V was clipped by 8 bases and J by 10 bases; unmatched bases: 10. Germline CDR1 MNHNS, CDR2 SASEGT. For the CDR3, the DNA is TGTGCCAGCTCCCTGGACAGGGCATCATCACCCCTCCACTTT. Its translation: CASSLDRASSPLHF.

The V and J genes are TRBV27 and TRBJ1-6, with D unresolved. Per germline, CDR1 MNHEY and CDR2 SMNVEV (reference sequence). This CDR3 region has 18 residues. Trimming shortened V by 7 bases and J by 3 bases, and 22 bases separated the two germline ends. In nucleotides, the CDR3 is TGTGCCAGCACCCCCAAGGGTACAGCGACTATCTATAATTCACCCCTCCACTTT. Translated, it gives CASTPKGTATIYNSPLHF.

This sequence joins TRBV19 and TRBJ1-4; TRBD1 might be the D (5 bases). The CDR3 runs 15 residues. V lost 8 bases to trimming and J lost 5 bases, with 18 bases between them. CDR1 and CDR2 (germline): LNHDA, SQIVND (reference sequence). As DNA, the CDR3 is TGTGCCAGTCTTGATTCGGCAGGGCCAAATGAAAAACTGTTTTTT. This translates into CASLDSAGPNEKLFF.

This chain joins TRBV4-3 and TRBJ1-4; maybe TRBD1 (6 bases). The V gene lost 0 bases and the J gene lost 8 bases, with 16 bases spanning the gap. Germline CDR1 LGHNA, CDR2 YSLEER. The CDR3 loop spans 16 amino acids. CDR3 sequence reads: CASSQDWGTQGEKLFF. Written as DNA, the CDR3 is TGCGCCAGCAGCCAAGATTGGGGCACCCAGGGGGAAAAACTGTTTTTT.

In its sample, this clone ranks as medium-sized (0.01 to 0.1%). The chain uses TRBV6-5 and TRBJ1-1; weak D call: TRBD1 (5 bases). Germline loops: CDR1 MNHEY, CDR2 SVGAGI. This CDR3 is 13 amino acids long. The V and J ends lost 7 bases and 3 bases respectively, with 12 bases between them. As DNA, the CDR3 is TGTGCCAGCAATTGGGGCGGTGACACTGAAGCTTTCTTT. This encodes CASNWGGDTEAFF.

The rearrangement links TRBV19 to TRBJ1-6; 8 bases map to TRBD1. Germline-derived CDR1 and CDR2 are LNHDA and SQIVND (reference sequence). CDR3 length: 15 amino acids. J was trimmed by 10 bases and V by 3 bases; bases with no gene match: 8. CDR3 nucleotide sequence: TGTGCCAGTAGTATCGGACAGGGATATCGGTCACCCCTCCACTTT. Protein product: CASSIGQGYRSPLHF.